These 23 T cell receptor beta chains were all obtained from the same sample, sequenced in a study of T cell repertoires in cytomegalovirus infection. TCRdb used MiXCR to reprocess the reads, holding one entry per CDR3 protein. The profile covers some 700,000 distinct CDR3 sequences, with about 40% appearing a single time and under 3.5% taken by the ten largest. The sequenced material came from PBMCs. These receptors originate from a human donor in good health (CMV status not recorded). Some clones in this sample may be carry-over from other donors' samples.

The J gene is TRBJ1-3, the V gene TRBV7-2; no reliable D call. V was cut by 7 bases and J by 0 bases, with 13 bases left in between. The CDR3 length is 15 residues. CDR1 and CDR2 from the germline V gene are SGHTA and FQGNSA. The CDR3 loop reads CASTQEVDSGNTIYF. In nucleotides, the CDR3 is TGTGCCAGCACCCAAGAAGTAGACTCTGGAAACACCATATATTTT. The entire variable domain, with the rest obtained from reference TRBV7-2 and TRBJ1-3, is as follows: GAGVSQSPSNKVTEKGKDVELRCDPISGHTALYWYRQSLGQGLEFLIYFQGNSAPDKSGLPSDRFSAERTGGSVSTLTIQRTQQEDSAVYLCASTQEVDSGNTIYFGEGSWLTVV.

The chain links TRBV30 to TRBJ1-1; possibly TRBD1 for D (6 bases). Germline CDR1 reads GTSNPN; CDR2 reads SVGIG (reference sequence). Trimming cost V 5 bases and J 10 bases, with 14 bases left between them. The CDR3 length is 11 residues. For the CDR3, the DNA is TGTGCCTGGGAACAGGGATTGAGAGCTTTCTTT. It translates to CAWEQGLRAFF.

The V call is TRBV27, the J call TRBJ1-2; TRBD1 matches at 10 bases. The germline V gene encodes CDR1 MNHEY and CDR2 SMNVEV (reference sequence). The V and J ends lost 2 bases and 8 bases, in that order; junction bases with no gene match: 8. The CDR3 totals 15 residues. CDR3 protein: CASSLRGTGVFGYTF. CDR3 sequence (DNA): TGTGCCAGCAGTTTACGCGGGACAGGGGTTTTCGGCTACACCTTC.

The table lists this clonotype with a count of one. The chain employs TRBV7-2 and TRBJ1-4; 7 nucleotides agree with TRBD1. Trimming took 5 bases from V and 4 from J; bases not matched to a gene: 7. The CDR3 spans 15 residues. Germline V lookup: CDR1 SGHTA, CDR2 FQGNSA. This CDR3 reads CASSPRTGHNEKLFF. The DNA for the CDR3 is TGTGCCAGCAGCCCCCGGACAGGCCATAATGAAAAACTGTTTTTT.

Points on this clonotype: The CDR3 carries no conserved terminal phenylalanine or tryptophan, so it likely arises from a read error. The chain is built from TRBV6-5 and TRBJ2-6; D is unresolved. Trimming removed 7 bases from V and 4 bases from J, with 8 bases in between. The CDR3 is made up of 13 amino acids. Germline V gives CDR1 MNHEY, CDR2 SVGAGI. CDR3 coding DNA: TGTGCCAGCATGTTTTCCGGGGCCAACGTCCTGACTTTA. Protein: CASMFSGANVLTL.

This clonotype was seen more than once but under ten times. The V call is TRBV4-2, the J call TRBJ2-7; TRBD2 agrees at 8 bases. The germline V gene has CDR1 LGHNA and CDR2 YNFKEQ. This CDR3 comprises 20 residues. V lost 3 bases to trimming and J lost 3 bases; unmatched junction nucleotides: 22. The CDR3 reads CASSQGGLVSTSWTYYEQYF. Here the CDR3 DNA reads TGTGCCAGCAGCCAGGGGGGACTAGTATCGACTTCCTGGACTTACTACGAGCAGTACTTC.

The rearrangement uses TRBV4-1 and TRBJ2-3; tentative D call: TRBD2 (6 bases). Germline CDR1 reads MGHRA; CDR2 reads YSYEKL. The germline V and J ends were trimmed by 5 bases and 1 base, with 13 bases remaining between them. The CDR3 spans 15 residues. CDR3 loop: CASSNSGLRTDTQYF. In DNA form, the CDR3 reads TGCGCCAGCAGCAACAGCGGGCTACGCACAGATACGCAGTATTTT.

The chain combines TRBV28 with TRBJ1-1; 7 bases line up with TRBD1. The CDR3 loop spans 13 amino acids. Per the germline V gene, CDR1 is MDHEN and CDR2 is SYDVKM. Germline trimming cut 7 bases from V and 3 bases from J; bases unmatched to any gene: 5. The CDR3 reads CASNPRGDTEAFF. In DNA, the CDR3 is TGTGCCAGCAACCCCAGGGGGGACACTGAAGCTTTCTTT.

The V gene is TRBV27, the J gene TRBJ2-7; D unresolved. There are 14 residues in the CDR3. The germline gives CDR1 MNHEY, CDR2 SMNVEV (reference sequence). V was pared by 9 bases and J by 6 bases, with 21 bases between. The CDR3 loop reads CASRPELGILEQYF. In DNA form, the CDR3 reads TGTGCCAGTCGACCCGAATTGGGTATACTCGAGCAGTACTTC.

The chain combines TRBV7-2 with TRBJ2-3, with D tentatively TRBD2 (6 bases). Germline CDR1 is SGHTA and CDR2 is FQGNSA. This CDR3 is built from 16 residues. V was cut by 1 base and J by 0 bases, with 11 bases left in between. The CDR3 reads CASSLDWAGSTDTQYF. CDR3 bases: TGTGCCAGCAGCTTAGATTGGGCGGGAAGCACAGATACGCAGTATTTT.

V gene TRBV7-1 combines with J gene TRBJ2-3; D might be TRBD1 (6 bases). TRBV7-1 is an ORF; its function is uncertain. This CDR3 is 16 amino acids long. Trimming shortened V by 5 bases and J by 8 bases, and 23 bases separated the two germline ends. The chain's CDR3 is CASSQKGEGDARTQYF. The CDR3, as DNA: TGTGCCAGCAGCCAGAAGGGGGAAGGGGATGCGCGTACGCAGTATTTT.

The chain joins TRBV15 to TRBJ2-1; 7 bases agree with TRBD2. The germline V gene encodes CDR1 LNHNV and CDR2 YYDKDF (reference sequence). V lost 1 base, J lost 3 bases, and 3 bases stayed unmatched. This CDR3 region has 15 residues. In DNA form, the CDR3 reads TGTGCCACCAGCAGAGTGGCTAGCGGCTACAATGAGCAGTTCTTC. This sequence encodes CATSRVASGYNEQFF.

In this sample, this clonotype turned up many times. The V gene is TRBV7-2, the J gene TRBJ2-7; 8 bases are shared with TRBD2. This CDR3 region has 16 residues. CDR1 and CDR2 from the germline V gene are SGHTA and FQGNSA. Trimming at V came to 4 bases and at J to 2 bases, leaving 10 bases not matched to a gene. CDR3 in amino acids: CASSSYSGIIPYEQYF. CDR3 DNA: TGTGCCAGCAGCTCGTATAGCGGGATAATCCCCTACGAGCAGTACTTC.

This clonotype was seen many times. This chain uses TRBV7-6 with TRBJ1-6; maybe TRBD1 (5 bases). V lost 1 base, J lost 9 bases, and 16 bases lay in between. Germline V CDR1 and CDR2: SGHVS, FNYEAQ. The CDR3 has 16 residues. Here the CDR3 reads CASSLGAGTTGSPLHF. CDR3 bases: TGTGCCAGCAGCTTAGGGGCCGGGACGACGGGTTCACCCCTCCACTTT.

In nucleotides, the CDR3 is TGCAGTGCTAAGGGACAGCCCCCCACTGAAGCTTTCTTT. Amino acid sequence: CSAKGQPPTEAFF. J is TRBJ1-1 and V is TRBV20-1; the match to TRBD1 covers 7 bases. Germline CDR1 DFQATT, CDR2 SNEGSKA (reference sequence). The CDR3 runs to 13 residues. The V segment lost 4 bases and the J segment 4 bases; nucleotides outside the gene matches: 6.

The chain is built from TRBV12-3 or TRBV12-4 and TRBJ1-5, with D uncertain. This CDR3 is 14 amino acids long. V dropped 5 bases and J dropped 2 bases, with 10 bases sitting between them. The CDR3 loop reads CASSRPSGNQPQHF. The CDR3 coding sequence is TGTGCCAGCAGTCGACCGTCGGGCAATCAGCCCCAGCATTTT.

This clonotype showed up many times. This chain joins TRBV6-1 and TRBJ2-5; the match to TRBD1 covers 10 bases. The CDR3 extends over 15 amino acids. The junction had 9 bases not matched to a gene; V was cut back by 5 bases and J by 6 bases. Germline V gene lookup returns CDR1 MNHNS and CDR2 SASEGT. This CDR3 is CASSTRTGGEKTQYF. The CDR3 bases are TGTGCCAGCAGTACTAGGACAGGGGGTGAGAAGACCCAGTACTTC.

Of note for this clonotype: Given a much more abundant clone one base away, this may be a read error. J is TRBJ1-6 and V is TRBV7-2; D perhaps matches TRBD1 (6 bases). V was cut by 2 bases and J by 13 bases, with 18 bases left in between. Germline V gives CDR1 SGHTA, CDR2 FQGNSA. The CDR3 is made up of 15 amino acids. CDR3: CASSLMGGAVAPLHF. CDR3 in DNA: TGTGCCAGCAGCTTAATGGGGGGGGCCGTCGCGCCCCTCCACTTT.

This chain uses TRBV7-8 with TRBJ1-2; 9 nucleotides match TRBD1. Trimming cost V 4 bases and J 6 bases; bases outside gene matches: 18. The CDR3 is 18 amino acids. The germline V gene has CDR1 SGHVS and CDR2 FQNEAQ. The CDR3 here is CASSSTGTGRDWGHGYTF. The CDR3 DNA sequence: TGTGCCAGCAGCTCTACCGGGACAGGGAGAGATTGGGGACATGGCTACACCTTC. Looking up the rest from reference TRBV7-8 and TRBJ1-2 gives the full variable domain: GAGVSQSPRYKVAKRGQDVALRCDPISGHVSLFWYQQALGQGPEFLTYFQNEAQLDKSGLPSDRFFAERPEGSVSTLKIQRTQQEDSAVYLCASSSTGTGRDWGHGYTFGSGTRLTVV.

This clonotype was recorded only once. The chain carries TRBV6-6 and TRBJ1-2, with D perhaps matching TRBD1 (5 bases). The V and J ends lost 7 bases and 4 bases respectively, with 10 bases between them. The CDR3 sequence is 12 residues long. Germline CDR1 is MNHNY and CDR2 is SVGAGI (reference sequence). The CDR3 coding sequence is TGTGCCAGCAACGCAGGGCCCTATGGCTACACCTTC. It yields the protein CASNAGPYGYTF.

The V gene is TRBV5-8, the J gene TRBJ1-1; D might be TRBD1 (5 bases). This CDR3 region has 13 residues. V was cut by 5 bases and J by 4 bases, with 12 bases left in between. Germline-derived CDR1 and CDR2 are SGHTS and YDEGEE. The CDR3 spells CASRIQGGTEAFF. The CDR3, as DNA: TGTGCCAGCAGAATCCAGGGTGGCACTGAAGCTTTCTTT. Drawing the rest from reference TRBV5-8 and TRBJ1-1, the complete variable domain is EAGVTQSPTHLIKTRGQQATLRCSPISGHTSVYWYQQALGLGLQFLLWYDEGEERNRGNFPPRFSGRQFPNYSSELNVNALELEDSALYLCASRIQGGTEAFFGQGTRLTVV.

This clonotype was detected a few times. The chain links TRBV7-8 to TRBJ2-1, with 7 bases aligning to TRBD2. The CDR3 runs to 16 residues. With V trimmed by 3 bases and J by 0 bases, 5 bases remained unmatched. Germline V gene data show CDR1 as SGHVS and CDR2 as FQNEAQ. This CDR3 is CASSFTSVFSYNEQFF. CDR3 sequence (DNA): TGTGCCAGCAGCTTTACTAGCGTATTCTCCTACAATGAGCAGTTCTTC.

This chain uses TRBV12-3 or TRBV12-4 with TRBJ2-7; D gene unclear. With 9 bases removed from V and 3 bases from J, the gap between germline ends came to 12 bases. The CDR3 has 12 residues. CDR3 sequence: CARSTGLYEQYF. CDR3 nucleotides: TGTGCCAGAAGTACCGGTCTCTACGAGCAGTACTTC.